The rows below give T cell receptor beta chains drawn from one sample of a study of cytomegalovirus exposure and HLA in healthy donors. Assay used: immunoSEQ multiplex PCR; TCRdb lists only in-frame clones, some missing. The sample has approximately 210,000 clones, more than 70% seen once. Sequencing was performed on PBMCs. These receptors all come from a woman aged 18-29 years in good health and CMV-seronegative. The CDR3 runs from the conserved cysteine through the conserved F or W. Fields, in order: V gene, D gene, J gene, clone size, CDR3 DNA, CDR3 protein. The D gene is left open where the match is weak. The size field is filled for only some rows; it gives once, few, many or a size class.

V: TRBV6-1
D: TRBD1
J: TRBJ1-2
size: -
DNA: TGTGCCAGCAGTGAAATTGGGGGACAGCGTGAGGGCTACACCTTC
CDR3: CASSEIGGQREGYTF

V: TRBV29-1
D: TRBD2
J: TRBJ2-3
size: -
DNA: TGCAGCGTTGAACCCCGGGAGGGAGGGACAGATACGCAGTATTTT
CDR3: CSVEPREGGTDTQYF

V: TRBV5-1
D: TRBD2
J: TRBJ2-2
size: once
DNA: TGCGCCAGCAGCCTGGGGACTAGCGGGAGGGCCTGGGTCCCCGGGGAGCTGTTTTTT
CDR3: CASSLGTSGRAWVPGELFF

V: TRBV9
D: -
J: TRBJ1-2
size: -
DNA: TGTGCCAGCAGCGTGCAGGGGTCCCCCCTGTATGGCTACACCTTC
CDR3: CASSVQGSPLYGYTF

V: TRBV19
D: -
J: TRBJ1-2
size: -
DNA: TGTGCCAGTAGTAGCGGGGGGGGCTACACCTTC
CDR3: CASSSGGGYTF

V: TRBV4-2
D: -
J: TRBJ2-2
size: -
DNA: TGTGCCAGCAGCTTCTTTAGCGGAGGACATCAAAACACCGGGGAGCTGTTTTTT
CDR3: CASSFFSGGHQNTGELFF

V: TRBV5-4
D: TRBD1
J: TRBJ1-2
size: -
DNA: TGTGCCAGCAGCTGGGGGGGACAGGGAGGATCCTATGGCTACACCTTC
CDR3: CASSWGGQGGSYGYTF

V: TRBV6-4
D: TRBD2
J: TRBJ2-1
size: few
DNA: TGTGCCAGCGGGACTAGCGAAAACAATGAGCAGTTCTTC
CDR3: CASGTSENNEQFF

V: TRBV15
D: -
J: TRBJ2-6
size: once
DNA: TGTGCCACCAGCACTAAATCAGACTGGGCCAACGTCCTGACTTTC
CDR3: CATSTKSDWANVLTF

V: TRBV5-1
D: -
J: TRBJ2-5
size: -
DNA: TGCGCCAGCAGCACACGACCGGGAGTGGAGACCCAGTACTTC
CDR3: CASSTRPGVETQYF

V: TRBV14
D: -
J: TRBJ1-1
size: -
DNA: TGTGCCAGCAGCAAGTGGGGGGGCACTGAAGCTTTCTTT
CDR3: CASSKWGGTEAFF

V: TRBV10-3
D: TRBD1
J: TRBJ2-7
size: -
DNA: TGTGCCATCCGCAAGACAGGGAGCTCCTACGAGCAGTACTTC
CDR3: CAIRKTGSSYEQYF

V: TRBV15
D: -
J: TRBJ2-7
size: -
DNA: TGTGCCACCAGCAGGACTTTTAAGGAGCAGTACTTC
CDR3: CATSRTFKEQYF

V: TRBV14
D: -
J: TRBJ2-1
size: -
DNA: TGTGCCAGCAGCCAAGGAGTGACACACTACAATGAGCAGTTCTTC
CDR3: CASSQGVTHYNEQFF

V: TRBV19
D: TRBD1
J: TRBJ1-1
size: -
DNA: TGTGCCAGTAGTATTGTCGGGGGGGGGACAGCCGAAGCTTTCTTT
CDR3: CASSIVGGGTAEAFF

V: TRBV11-1
D: TRBD1
J: TRBJ2-5
size: once
DNA: TGTGCCAGCAGCTTAGACGCCCCCCCCCGGACAGGGGACCAAGAGACCCAGTACTTC
CDR3: CASSLDAPPRTGDQETQYF

V: TRBV19
D: TRBD1
J: TRBJ2-7
size: medium-sized
DNA: TGTGCCAGTAGTTCCCGAGGGACAGGCTCCTACGAGCAGTACTTC
CDR3: CASSSRGTGSYEQYF

V: TRBV5-6
D: TRBD1
J: TRBJ2-5
size: -
DNA: TGTGCCAGCAGCACCGGACAGGGGGTATATGTGGAGACCCAGTACTTC
CDR3: CASSTGQGVYVETQYF

V: TRBV19
D: -
J: TRBJ1-3
size: -
DNA: TGTGCCAGTAGTATAGTAGTGACGGGGTTCTCTGGAAACACCATATATTTT
CDR3: CASSIVVTGFSGNTIYF

V: TRBV30
D: -
J: TRBJ1-5
size: -
DNA: TGTGCCTGGAGTGTATTCTCTAATAGCAATCAGCCCCAGCATTTT
CDR3: CAWSVFSNSNQPQHF

V: TRBV9
D: TRBD2
J: TRBJ2-1
size: -
DNA: TGTGCCAGCAGCCCGGTGGGAGGACTAGAAGGGGAGCAGTTCTTC
CDR3: CASSPVGGLEGEQFF

V: TRBV7-8
D: TRBD2
J: TRBJ2-7
size: -
DNA: TGTGCCACAGGGACTAGTGGTTACGAGCAGTACTTC
CDR3: CATGTSGYEQYF

V: TRBV2
D: TRBD1
J: TRBJ1-2
size: -
DNA: TGTGCCAGCAGCCTTGACAGGGCTCGGGGCTACACCTTC
CDR3: CASSLDRARGYTF

V: TRBV5-1
D: TRBD1
J: TRBJ2-1
size: -
DNA: TGCGCCAGCAGCCCAACCGGGACAGCCTACAATGAGCAGTTCTTC
CDR3: CASSPTGTAYNEQFF

V: TRBV7-2
D: -
J: TRBJ1-2
size: -
DNA: TGTGCCAGCAGCCTTTTCCAGCTAGATTTTGGCTACACCTTC
CDR3: CASSLFQLDFGYTF

V: TRBV5-1
D: TRBD2
J: TRBJ2-1
size: -
DNA: TGCGCCAGCAGCTCATCATTAGCGGGAGACAATGAGCAGTTCTTC
CDR3: CASSSSLAGDNEQFF

V: TRBV6-1
D: TRBD1
J: TRBJ1-1
size: once
DNA: TGTGCCAGCAGTGAAGGGACAGGGCGTACTGAAGCTTTCTTT
CDR3: CASSEGTGRTEAFF

V: TRBV6-1
D: TRBD1
J: TRBJ2-5
size: -
DNA: TGTGCCAGCAGTGAAATAGCAGGGGGCCAAGAGACCCAGTACTTC
CDR3: CASSEIAGGQETQYF

V: TRBV6-5
D: -
J: TRBJ2-5
size: -
DNA: TGTGCCAGCACCAAAAGTAGAGGGAACCAAGAGACCCAGTACTTC
CDR3: CASTKSRGNQETQYF

V: TRBV4-1
D: TRBD1
J: TRBJ1-2
size: -
DNA: TGCGCCAGCAGCCAAGACACAGGGGGCTTGGACTATGGCTACACCTTC
CDR3: CASSQDTGGLDYGYTF

V: TRBV12-5
D: TRBD1
J: TRBJ2-7
size: many
DNA: TGTGCTAGTGGGCGCGGGACAGGGAACGAGCAGTACTTC
CDR3: CASGRGTGNEQYF

V: TRBV9
D: -
J: TRBJ2-3
size: -
DNA: TGTGCCAGCAGCGTAGGGCATTCAAACACAGATACGCAGTATTTT
CDR3: CASSVGHSNTDTQYF

V: TRBV14
D: TRBD1
J: TRBJ2-1
size: -
DNA: TGTGCCAGCAGCGTAGGACAGGAGCCCGGGAATGAGCAGTTCTTC
CDR3: CASSVGQEPGNEQFF

V: TRBV11-2
D: -
J: TRBJ2-7
size: once
DNA: TGTGCCAGCAGCCCTAGGGCTAGCTTCCCCTACGAGCAGTACTTC
CDR3: CASSPRASFPYEQYF

V: TRBV10-3
D: -
J: TRBJ1-1
size: -
DNA: TGTGCCATCAGTGACGGTGAGGACACTGAAGCTTTCTTT
CDR3: CAISDGEDTEAFF

V: TRBV19
D: -
J: TRBJ2-6
size: -
DNA: TGTGCCAGTAGTATTAGGCGAGGATCTGGGGCCAACGTCCTGACTTTC
CDR3: CASSIRRGSGANVLTF

V: TRBV5-8
D: TRBD2
J: TRBJ2-5
size: -
DNA: TGTGCCAGCAGCTTGGCTAGGTGGCCAGCGGGGGTACAAGAGACCCAGTACTTC
CDR3: CASSLARWPAGVQETQYF

V: TRBV7-7
D: TRBD2
J: TRBJ2-5
size: -
DNA: TGTGCCAGCAGCCTAGGGTCCGGGGGGGGAGAGACCCAGTACTTC
CDR3: CASSLGSGGGETQYF

V: TRBV25-1
D: -
J: TRBJ2-2
size: -
DNA: TGTGCCAGCAGGAGGACAGAGAACACCGGGGAGCTGTTTTTT
CDR3: CASRRTENTGELFF

V: TRBV14
D: TRBD1
J: TRBJ2-7
size: many
DNA: TGTGCCAGCAGTCCTGGACAGGGAACCCGCTACGAGCAGTACTTC
CDR3: CASSPGQGTRYEQYF

V: TRBV4-1
D: -
J: TRBJ1-5
size: -
DNA: TGCGCCAGCAGCCAAGAGGGGCTGCTGTATAGCAATCAGCCCCAGCATTTT
CDR3: CASSQEGLLYSNQPQHF

V: TRBV5-4
D: TRBD1
J: TRBJ2-7
size: few
DNA: TGTGCCAGCAGGGTTCCGGGACAGGACTACGAGCAGTACTTC
CDR3: CASRVPGQDYEQYF

V: TRBV20-1
D: TRBD1
J: TRBJ1-1
size: -
DNA: TGCAGTGCCAGGACAGGGATTTCGGCTTTCTTT
CDR3: CSARTGISAFF

V: TRBV13
D: -
J: TRBJ2-1
size: -
DNA: TGTGCCAGCAGCTTAGATAAAGTAGCGGATCGCTACAATGAGCAGTTCTTC
CDR3: CASSLDKVADRYNEQFF

V: TRBV10-3
D: -
J: TRBJ1-1
size: -
DNA: TGTGCCATCAGCGGACAGATTTACACTGAAGCTTTCTTT
CDR3: CAISGQIYTEAFF

V: TRBV9
D: -
J: TRBJ2-2
size: -
DNA: TGTGCCAGCAGCCGACCAGGACGGGGGAACACCGGGGAGCTGTTTTTT
CDR3: CASSRPGRGNTGELFF

V: TRBV29-1
D: TRBD1
J: TRBJ1-4
size: -
DNA: TGCAGCGCCGGGACAGGGGGCGGAAAACTGTTTTTT
CDR3: CSAGTGGGKLFF

V: TRBV14
D: TRBD1
J: TRBJ1-4
size: -
DNA: TGTGCCAGCAGCCAACAGGGACAGACTAATGAAAAACTGTTTTTT
CDR3: CASSQQGQTNEKLFF

V: TRBV5-1
D: -
J: TRBJ1-2
size: -
DNA: TGCGCCAGCAGCTCCCCCCTGGGCTACACCTTC
CDR3: CASSSPLGYTF

V: TRBV28
D: TRBD1
J: TRBJ1-4
size: -
DNA: TGTGCCAGCAGTTTTGCGGACAGGAATGAAAAACTGTTTTTT
CDR3: CASSFADRNEKLFF